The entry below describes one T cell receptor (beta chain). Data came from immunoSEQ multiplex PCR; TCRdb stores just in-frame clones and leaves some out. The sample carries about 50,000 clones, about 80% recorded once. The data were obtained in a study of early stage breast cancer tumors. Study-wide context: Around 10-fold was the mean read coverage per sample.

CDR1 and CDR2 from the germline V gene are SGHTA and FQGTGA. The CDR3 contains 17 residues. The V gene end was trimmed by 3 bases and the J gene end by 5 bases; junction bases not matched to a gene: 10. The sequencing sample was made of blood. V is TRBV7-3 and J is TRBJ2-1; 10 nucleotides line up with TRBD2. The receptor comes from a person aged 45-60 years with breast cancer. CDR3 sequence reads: CASSFRTSGGGHNEQFF. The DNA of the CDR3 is TGTGCCAGCAGCTTTAGGACTAGCGGAGGTGGGCACAATGAGCAGTTCTTC.